The source of this T cell receptor (beta chain) is a study of OX40 agonist ivuxolimab in advanced cancers. At the level of the study: As their treatment, patients were administered ivuxolimab, an agonistic anti-OX40 (CD134) antibody. Notes on the study in general: Expanded clones were, on average, more numerous among CD8+ T cells than CD4+.

Note on this clone: As yet, its antigen is unknown.

Germline values: CDR1 MGHRA, CDR2 YSYEKL. Trimming at V came to 0 bases and at J to 0 bases, leaving 6 bases not matched to a gene. CDR3 length: 17 residues. Generated by immunoSEQ multiplex PCR, the TCRdb table keeps only in-frame clones and is missing some. Of about 62,000 clones listed, around 93% were seen once; the top ten hold roughly an eighth. The V gene is TRBV4-1, the J gene TRBJ1-2; TRBD1 aligns across 8 bases. The source was CD4+ or CD8+ T cells sorted from blood, collected in a trial of the OX40 agonist ivuxolimab. This receptor was taken from an adult with an advanced solid tumor such as melanoma, head and neck, liver or kidney cancer. CDR3 coding DNA: TGCGCCAGCAGCCAAGATGGGACAGGAGTCGCTAACTATGGCTACACCTTC. This sequence encodes CASSQDGTGVANYGYTF.